This is a list of T cell receptor beta chains from one sample in a study of immune cell composition in non-small cell lung cancer. Generated by immunoSEQ multiplex PCR, the TCRdb table keeps only in-frame clones and is missing some. There are 1,500 to 2,000 clones in the sample; around 83% occur only once, and almost 10% lies in the top ten. Sequencing was performed on lung tumor tissue. These receptors all stem from a human donor with non-small cell lung cancer. Each CDR3 is given with its conserved first and last residue. D genes are given only for firm matches. Rows give clone size only sometimes, using once, few, many, or a class for an expanded clone.

TRBJ1-2	-	TRBV11-2	-	TGTGCCAGCAGCCCCCGTCCTGGAGGGGACTATGGCTACACCTTC	CASSPRPGGDYGYTF
TRBJ2-2	-	TRBV10-3	TRBD1	TGTGCCATCAGTCGGACAGGGGACACCGGGGAGCTGTTTTTT	CAISRTGDTGELFF
TRBJ1-1	-	TRBV4-1	-	TGCGCCAGCAGCCAAGTGCGGAACACTGAAGCTTTCTTT	CASSQVRNTEAFF
TRBJ2-2	-	TRBV6-8	TRBD2	TGTGCCAGCAGCCCTAGCGGGAGGACCGGGGAGCTGTTTTTT	CASSPSGRTGELFF
TRBJ2-1	once	TRBV19	TRBD2	TGTGCCAGTATGGGGACTAGCGGGGTCCGCTCCTACAATGAGCAGTTCTTC	CASMGTSGVRSYNEQFF
TRBJ1-1	large	TRBV6-1	TRBD1	TGTGCCAGCAGCGGGACAGAGAACACTGAAGCTTTCTTT	CASSGTENTEAFF
TRBJ2-1	once	TRBV13	TRBD2	TGTGCCAGCAGCTTTCGACTAGCGGCTCAGTTCTTC	CASSFRLAAQFF
TRBJ2-7	-	TRBV10-3	TRBD2	TGTGCCATCAAGGCGGGGCACGGGACTAGCCAATACGAGCAGTACTTC	CAIKAGHGTSQYEQYF
TRBJ1-4	-	TRBV6-5	-	TGTGCCAGCAGTTACGACCTGAGGACAGTTAATGAAAAACTGTTTTTT	CASSYDLRTVNEKLFF
TRBJ2-7	-	TRBV28	-	TGTGCCAGCAGTAGGGGGAAGGGCTACGAGCAGTACTTC	CASSRGKGYEQYF
TRBJ2-1	-	TRBV29-1	TRBD1	TGCAGCGTTGTACCGGGACAGGGGCGAGGAAGTGAGCAGTTCTTC	CSVVPGQGRGSEQFF
TRBJ1-1	once	TRBV19	TRBD1	TGTGCCAGTAGCTCTACAGGGGTCACTGAAGCTTTCTTT	CASSSTGVTEAFF
TRBJ2-3	-	TRBV9	-	TGTGCCAGCAGCGTATTCGATCGGACAGATACGCAGTATTTT	CASSVFDRTDTQYF
TRBJ1-5	few	TRBV7-2	-	TGTGCCAGCAGCTTAATCAGTCTTCAGCCCCAGCATTTT	CASSLISLQPQHF
TRBJ1-4	-	TRBV29-1	-	TGCAGCGTTGAAAGGTGGGACATCGGTGAAAAACTGTTTTTT	CSVERWDIGEKLFF
TRBJ2-1	few	TRBV7-7	-	TGTGCTAGCAGCTTAGCGGCGACTCGCGGAGTCCACAATGAGCAGTTCTTC	CASSLAATRGVHNEQFF
TRBJ2-3	-	TRBV7-7	TRBD1	TGTGCTAGCAGGTCTTCGTGGACAGGGAGCACAGATACGCAGTATTTT	CASRSSWTGSTDTQYF
TRBJ1-1	once	TRBV5-6	-	TGTGCCAGCAGCCCCGCGGGGGGGGCGGGGATGAACACTGAAGCTTTCTTT	CASSPAGGAGMNTEAFF
TRBJ2-5	few	TRBV7-9	-	TGTGCCTCCGGTGGATCGGGCGGAGGGACCCAGTACTTC	CASGGSGGGTQYF
TRBJ2-7	-	TRBV5-1	TRBD1	TGCGCCAGCAGCTGGACAGGGGGCACCCACGAGCAGTACTTC	CASSWTGGTHEQYF